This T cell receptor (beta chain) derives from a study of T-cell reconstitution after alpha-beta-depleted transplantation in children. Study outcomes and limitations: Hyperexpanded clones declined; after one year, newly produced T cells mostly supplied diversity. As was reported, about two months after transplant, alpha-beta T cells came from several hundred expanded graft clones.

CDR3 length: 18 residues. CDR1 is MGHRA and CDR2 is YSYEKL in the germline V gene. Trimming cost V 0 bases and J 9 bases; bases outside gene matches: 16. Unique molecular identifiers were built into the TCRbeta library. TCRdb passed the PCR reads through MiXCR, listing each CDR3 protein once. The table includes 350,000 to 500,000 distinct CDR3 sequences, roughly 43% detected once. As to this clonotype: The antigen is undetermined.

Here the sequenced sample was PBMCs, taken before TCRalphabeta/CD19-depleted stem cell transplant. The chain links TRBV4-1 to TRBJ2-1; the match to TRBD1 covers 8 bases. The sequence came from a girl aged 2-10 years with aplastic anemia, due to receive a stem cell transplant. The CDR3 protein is CASSQDQRFTGGFAEQFF. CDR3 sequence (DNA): TGCGCCAGCAGCCAAGATCAGCGGTTTACAGGGGGATTTGCTGAGCAGTTCTTC.